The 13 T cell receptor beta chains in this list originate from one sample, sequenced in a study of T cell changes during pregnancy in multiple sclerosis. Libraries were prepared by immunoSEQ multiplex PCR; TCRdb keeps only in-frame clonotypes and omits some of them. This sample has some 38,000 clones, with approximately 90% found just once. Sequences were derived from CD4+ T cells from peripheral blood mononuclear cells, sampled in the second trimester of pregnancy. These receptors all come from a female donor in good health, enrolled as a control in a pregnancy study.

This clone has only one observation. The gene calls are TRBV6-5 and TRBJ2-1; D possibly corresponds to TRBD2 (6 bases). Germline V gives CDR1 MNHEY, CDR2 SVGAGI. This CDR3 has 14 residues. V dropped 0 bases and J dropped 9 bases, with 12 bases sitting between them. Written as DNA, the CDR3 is TGTGCCAGCAGTTACTCGAGGGAGGTTGCTGAGCAGTTCTTC. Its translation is CASSYSREVAEQFF.

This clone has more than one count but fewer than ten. CDR3 nucleotides: TGTGCCAGCATTAAAACAGGGACGGATACGCAGTATTTT. It encodes CASIKTGTDTQYF. The chain uses TRBV5-6 and TRBJ2-3, with a possible D match to TRBD1 (6 bases). CDR3 length equals 13 residues. V was trimmed by 6 bases and J by 6 bases, leaving 14 bases between them. Germline CDR1 SGHDT, CDR2 YYEEEE.

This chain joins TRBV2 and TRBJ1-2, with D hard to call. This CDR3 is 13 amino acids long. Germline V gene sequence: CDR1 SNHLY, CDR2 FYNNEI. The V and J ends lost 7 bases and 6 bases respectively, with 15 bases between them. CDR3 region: CASNLERLDGYTF. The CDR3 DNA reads TGTGCCAGCAACTTAGAGAGATTGGATGGCTACACCTTC.

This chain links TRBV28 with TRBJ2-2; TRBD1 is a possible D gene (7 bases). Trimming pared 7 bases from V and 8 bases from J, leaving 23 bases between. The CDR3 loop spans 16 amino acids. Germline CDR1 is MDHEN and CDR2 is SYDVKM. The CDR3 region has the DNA TGTGCCAGCATCCCAGGGGGGTCACTTACCACGGGGGAGCTGTTTTTT. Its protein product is CASIPGGSLTTGELFF.

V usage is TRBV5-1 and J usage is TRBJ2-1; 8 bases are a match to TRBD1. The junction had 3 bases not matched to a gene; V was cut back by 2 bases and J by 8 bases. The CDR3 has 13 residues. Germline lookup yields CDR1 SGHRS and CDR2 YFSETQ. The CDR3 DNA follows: TGCGCCAGCAGCTTCGGACAGGGCTATGAGCAGTTCTTC. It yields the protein CASSFGQGYEQFF.

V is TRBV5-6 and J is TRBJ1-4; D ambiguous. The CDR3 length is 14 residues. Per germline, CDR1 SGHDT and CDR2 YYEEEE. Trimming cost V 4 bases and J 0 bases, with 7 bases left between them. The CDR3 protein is CASSAPATNEKLFF. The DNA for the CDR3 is TGTGCCAGCAGCGCCCCGGCAACTAATGAAAAACTGTTTTTT.

CDR3 sequence reads: CASGDRGSNTGELFF. In DNA, the CDR3 is TGTGCCAGTGGAGACAGGGGCTCAAACACCGGGGAGCTGTTTTTT. The chain links TRBV19 to TRBJ2-2; 8 nucleotides align to TRBD1. The CDR3 extends over 15 amino acids. Germline CDR1 is LNHDA and CDR2 is SQIVND (reference sequence). The junction had 7 bases not matched to a gene; V was cut back by 8 bases and J by 2 bases.

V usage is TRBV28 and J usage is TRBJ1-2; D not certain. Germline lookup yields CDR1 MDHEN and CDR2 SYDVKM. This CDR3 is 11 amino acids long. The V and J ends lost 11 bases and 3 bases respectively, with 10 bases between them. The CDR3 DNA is TGTGCCGTCAGGACTCACTATGGCTACACCTTC. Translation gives CAVRTHYGYTF.

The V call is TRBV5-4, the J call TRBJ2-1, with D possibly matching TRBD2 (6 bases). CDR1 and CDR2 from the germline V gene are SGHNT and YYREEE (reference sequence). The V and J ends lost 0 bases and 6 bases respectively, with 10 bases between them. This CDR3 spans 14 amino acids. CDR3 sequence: CASSLVLASNEQFF. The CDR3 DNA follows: TGTGCCAGCAGCTTGGTACTAGCTTCCAATGAGCAGTTCTTC.

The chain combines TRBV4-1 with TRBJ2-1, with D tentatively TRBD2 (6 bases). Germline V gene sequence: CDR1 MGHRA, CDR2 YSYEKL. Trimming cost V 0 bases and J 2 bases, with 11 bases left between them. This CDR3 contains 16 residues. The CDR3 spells CASSQESRGTYNEQFF. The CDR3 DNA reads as TGCGCCAGCAGCCAAGAGTCCCGGGGGACCTACAATGAGCAGTTCTTC.

CDR3 nucleotide sequence: TGTGCCAGCAGTTACTCGTCGCAGGGAAATCAGCCCCAGCATTTT. Residues: CASSYSSQGNQPQHF. This rearrangement joins TRBV6-5 to TRBJ1-5; TRBD1 is a possible D gene (5 bases). V lost 0 bases and J 4 bases, leaving 10 bases between the germline ends. The CDR3 covers 15 residues. From germline, CDR1 is MNHEY and CDR2 SVGAGI.

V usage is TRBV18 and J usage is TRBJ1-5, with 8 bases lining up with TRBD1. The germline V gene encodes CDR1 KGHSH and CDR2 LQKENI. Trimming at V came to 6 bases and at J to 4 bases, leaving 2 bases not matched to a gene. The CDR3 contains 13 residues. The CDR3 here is CASSRTGNQPQHF. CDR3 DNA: TGTGCCAGCTCCCGGACAGGGAATCAGCCCCAGCATTTT.

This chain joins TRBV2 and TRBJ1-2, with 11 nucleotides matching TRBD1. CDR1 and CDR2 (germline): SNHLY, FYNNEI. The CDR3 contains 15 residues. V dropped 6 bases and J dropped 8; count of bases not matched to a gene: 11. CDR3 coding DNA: TGTGCCAGCAGCAATACCGGGACAGGGGGTTGGGGCTACACCTTC. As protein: CASSNTGTGGWGYTF.